This passage covers 8 T cell receptor beta chains from one sample sequenced in a study of blood T cell repertoires in COVID-19. The repertoire was sequenced with immunoSEQ multiplex PCR; TCRdb's copy has only in-frame clones and lacks some. The sample has 300,000 to 450,000 clones; around 87% are singletons. Sequences were obtained from PBMCs or T cells enriched from blood (not recorded which). These receptor sequences come from a man in his thirties or forties who had recovered from COVID-19.

The V and J genes are TRBV2 and TRBJ2-5, with D possibly TRBD2 on 5 matching bases. CDR1 SNHLY and CDR2 FYNNEI come from the germline V gene. The CDR3 length is 11 residues. Trimming left V 7 bases short and J 6 bases short, with 9 bases between. CDR3 loop: CASKAEQTQYF. In nucleotides, the CDR3 is TGTGCCAGCAAAGCGGAACAGACCCAGTACTTC.

The chain couples TRBV6-5 to TRBJ1-3; D remains ambiguous. V was trimmed by 7 bases and J by 0 bases, leaving 10 bases between them. This CDR3 comprises 14 residues. CDR1 and CDR2 from the germline V gene are MNHEY and SVGAGI. The CDR3 coding sequence is TGTGCCAGCACCCGGTCAAGCTCTGGAAACACCATATATTTT. Amino acid sequence: CASTRSSSGNTIYF.

V and J are TRBV19 and TRBJ2-7, with 10 bases fitting TRBD2. Germline V gene data show CDR1 as LNHDA and CDR2 as SQIVND (reference sequence). There are 15 residues in the CDR3. Trimming at V came to 5 bases and at J to 0 bases, leaving 4 bases not matched to a gene. CDR3 region: CASSAASGGSYEQYF. The CDR3 nucleotides are TGTGCCAGTAGTGCGGCTAGCGGGGGCTCCTACGAGCAGTACTTC.

This chain connects TRBV19 to TRBJ1-5; the match to TRBD1 covers 8 bases. Germline V gene data show CDR1 as LNHDA and CDR2 as SQIVND (reference sequence). The CDR3 consists of 14 residues. The V and J ends lost 5 bases and 2 bases, in that order; junction bases with no gene match: 2. The CDR3 loop is CASSDRGGNQPQHF. The DNA for the CDR3 is TGTGCCAGTAGTGACAGGGGTGGCAATCAGCCCCAGCATTTT.

The chain has TRBV27 and TRBJ1-1; 7 bases line up with TRBD1. The CDR3 runs to 12 residues. Germline CDR1 MNHEY, CDR2 SMNVEV (reference sequence). The V gene end was trimmed by 5 bases and the J gene end by 13 bases; junction bases not matched to a gene: 10. The CDR3 spells CASSLNQGVVFF. CDR3 DNA sequence: TGTGCCAGCAGTCTGAATCAGGGGGTGGTTTTCTTT.

The genes are TRBV5-8 and TRBJ2-1; 7 bases are shared with TRBD1. The CDR3 length is 15 residues. The V gene's germline CDR1 is SGHTS and CDR2 YDEGEE. V lost 0 bases and J lost 3; bases outside the gene matches: 3. This CDR3 reads CASSLGQGVYNEQFF. Here the CDR3 DNA reads TGTGCCAGCAGCTTGGGGCAGGGGGTCTACAATGAGCAGTTCTTC. Drawing the rest from reference TRBV5-8 and TRBJ2-1, the complete variable domain is EAGVTQSPTHLIKTRGQQATLRCSPISGHTSVYWYQQALGLGLQFLLWYDEGEERNRGNFPPRFSGRQFPNYSSELNVNALELEDSALYLCASSLGQGVYNEQFFGPGTRLTVL.

This chain connects TRBV7-9 to TRBJ2-3; 13 bases are a match to TRBD2. Losses at the gene ends were 10 bases for V and 3 bases for J; bases not matched to a gene: 4. This CDR3 has 14 residues. Germline V gene sequence: CDR1 SEHNR, CDR2 FQNEAQ (reference sequence). CDR3 in amino acids: CATSTSGGTDTQYF. In DNA, the CDR3 is TGTGCCACTTCGACTAGCGGGGGGACAGATACGCAGTATTTT.

This chain connects TRBV19 to TRBJ2-5; D might be TRBD1 (6 bases). The CDR3 has 16 residues. Trimming removed 7 bases at V and 0 bases at J, with 18 bases between. Germline lookup yields CDR1 LNHDA and CDR2 SQIVND (reference sequence). CDR3: CASKGGEGFNQETQYF. In nucleotides, the CDR3 is TGTGCCAGTAAAGGGGGAGAGGGATTTAACCAAGAGACCCAGTACTTC.